This T cell receptor (beta chain) originates from a study of OX40 agonist ivuxolimab in advanced cancers. Trimming removed 4 bases at V and 7 bases at J, with 20 bases between. Germline CDR1 SGHTA, CDR2 FQGNSA. The length of the CDR3 is 15 residues. Whole-study results and caveats: Blood T cells, both CD4+ and CD8+, expanded clonally by week 6 at 0.1 to 3.0 mg/kg. Antigen specificity remained undetermined for the expanded peripheral T cells. Expanded clones tended on average to be more numerous among CD8+ T cells than CD4+.

Regarding this clone: Its cognate antigen is unknown.

Libraries were prepared by immunoSEQ multiplex PCR; TCRdb keeps only in-frame clonotypes and omits some of them. The sample gives 100,000 or so clones, less than 95% of which show up once; about 0.19% is in the top ten. The clonotype comes from an adult with an advanced solid tumor such as melanoma, head and neck, liver or kidney cancer. This material consisted of CD4+ or CD8+ T cells sorted from blood, taken in a trial of the OX40 agonist ivuxolimab. This chain joins TRBV7-2 and TRBJ2-7, with D perhaps matching TRBD1 or TRBD2 (6 bases each). CDR3: CASSSPSWKGGEQYF. CDR3 nucleotide sequence: TGTGCCAGCAGCTCCCCGAGCTGGAAAGGGGGGGAGCAGTACTTC. The whole variable domain, filled in from reference TRBV7-2 and TRBJ2-7, reads GAGVSQSPSNKVTEKGKDVELRCDPISGHTALYWYRQSLGQGLEFLIYFQGNSAPDKSGLPSDRFSAERTGGSVSTLTIQRTQQEDSAVYLCASSSPSWKGGEQYFGPGTRLTVT.